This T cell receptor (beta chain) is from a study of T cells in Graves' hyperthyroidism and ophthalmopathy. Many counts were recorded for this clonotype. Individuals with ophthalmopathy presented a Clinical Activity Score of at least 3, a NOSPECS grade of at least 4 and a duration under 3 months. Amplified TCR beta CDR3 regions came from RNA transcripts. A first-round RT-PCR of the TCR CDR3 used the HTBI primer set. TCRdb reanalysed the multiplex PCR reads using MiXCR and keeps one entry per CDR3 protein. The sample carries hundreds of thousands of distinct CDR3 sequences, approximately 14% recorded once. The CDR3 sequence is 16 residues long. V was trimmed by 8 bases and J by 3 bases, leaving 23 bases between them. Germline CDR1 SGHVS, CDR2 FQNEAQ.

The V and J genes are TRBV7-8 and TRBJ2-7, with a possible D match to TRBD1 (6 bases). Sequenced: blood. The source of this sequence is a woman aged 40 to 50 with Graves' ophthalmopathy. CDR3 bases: TGTGCCAGCTCAAGGGGGACGGCGGTGCTCAACTACGAGCAGTACTTC. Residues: CASSRGTAVLNYEQYF.